This T cell receptor (beta chain) was captured by sequencing in a study of brain metastases from non-small cell lung cancer. The protocol was immunoSEQ multiplex PCR, while the TCRdb copy is restricted to in-frame clones and leaves out a portion. The table includes around 2,000 clones, 85% detected once. V shed 2 bases and J 7 bases; nucleotides not matched to a gene: 19. From germline, CDR1 is MDHEN and CDR2 SYDVKM. CDR3 length: 18 residues. Sequencing input: tumor-adjacent normal tissue. The V gene is TRBV28, the J gene TRBJ1-2; 7 bases align to TRBD1. This clonotype originated in a donor aged 40 or older with non-small cell lung cancer. CDR3: CASSLRGMRDRERSGYTF. The CDR3 region has the DNA TGTGCCAGCAGTTTAAGGGGCATGAGAGACAGGGAAAGGAGTGGCTACACCTTC.